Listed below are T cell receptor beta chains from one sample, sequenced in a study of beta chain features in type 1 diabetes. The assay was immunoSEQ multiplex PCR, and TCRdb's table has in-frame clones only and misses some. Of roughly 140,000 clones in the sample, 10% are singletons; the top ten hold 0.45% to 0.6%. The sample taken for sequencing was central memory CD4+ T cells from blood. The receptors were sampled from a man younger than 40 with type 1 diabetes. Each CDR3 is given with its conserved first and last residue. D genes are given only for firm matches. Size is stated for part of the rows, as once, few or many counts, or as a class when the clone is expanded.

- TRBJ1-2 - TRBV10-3 TGTGCCATCAGTGAGTTGGGGGGGAACTATGGCTACACCTTC CAISELGGNYGYTF
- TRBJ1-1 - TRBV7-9 TGTGCCAGCAGCTTAAGCGGTGGGTTGAACACTGAAGCTTTCTTT CASSLSGGLNTEAFF
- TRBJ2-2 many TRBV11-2 TGTGCCAGCAGCTCCATGAACACCGGGGAGCTGTTTTTT CASSSMNTGELFF
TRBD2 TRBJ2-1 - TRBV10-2 TGCGCCAGCAGTGTGCTAGCGGCGGAGTACAATGAGCAGTTCTTC CASSVLAAEYNEQFF
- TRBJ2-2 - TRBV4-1 TGCGCCAGCGAACCGGACACCGCGAGGACCGGGGAGCTGTTTTTT CASEPDTARTGELFF
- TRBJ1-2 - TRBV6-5 TGTGCCAGCAGTTACCGGGACTATGGCTACACCTTC CASSYRDYGYTF
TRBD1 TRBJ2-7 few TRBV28 TGTGCCAGCATGGGGACAGTTTCCTACGAGCAGTACTTC CASMGTVSYEQYF
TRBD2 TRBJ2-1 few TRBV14 TGTGCCAGCAGCCAGGCTAGCGGGTACAATGAGCAGTTCTTC CASSQASGYNEQFF
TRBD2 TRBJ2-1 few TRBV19 TGTGCCAGTACGCGGCTAGCGGGAGGAGTGGGTGAGCAGTTCTTC CASTRLAGGVGEQFF
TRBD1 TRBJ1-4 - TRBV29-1 TGCAGCGCCCGGACAGGGAACGTGTTGGAACTGTTTTTT CSARTGNVLELFF
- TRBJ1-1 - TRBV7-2 TGTGCCAGCAGCCCCTCTGGCAGGATGAACACTGAAGCTTTCTTT CASSPSGRMNTEAFF
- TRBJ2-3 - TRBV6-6 TGTGCCAGCATGCCTAGCGGCACAGATACGCAGTATTTT CASMPSGTDTQYF
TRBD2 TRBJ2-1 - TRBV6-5 TGTGCCAGCGCTGGGGGACTAGCGGGGGACAATGAGCAGTTCTTC CASAGGLAGDNEQFF
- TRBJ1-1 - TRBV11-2 TGTGCCAGCAGCTTAGGGTCCTCCAGAACTTTCTTT CASSLGSSRTFF
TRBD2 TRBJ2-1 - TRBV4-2 TGTGCCAGCAGCCAAGCTGCTAGCGGGAGTAATGAGCAGTTCTTC CASSQAASGSNEQFF
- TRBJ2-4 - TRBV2 TGTGCCAGCACAGGCCTAGCCAAAAACATTCAGTACTTC CASTGLAKNIQYF
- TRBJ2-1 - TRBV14 TGTGCCAGCAGCCGAGGGTGGATTGAGCAGTTCTTC CASSRGWIEQFF
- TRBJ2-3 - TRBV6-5 TGTGCCAGCAGTTACCAAGCGGGCCTCACAGATACGCAGTATTTT CASSYQAGLTDTQYF
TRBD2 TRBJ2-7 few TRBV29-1 TGCAGCGTTGCGAGCGGGAGGGCCGGGGAGCAGTACTTC CSVASGRAGEQYF
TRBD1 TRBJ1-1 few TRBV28 TGTGCCAGCAGTCCGATCCGACAGGGCCAGAACACTGAAGCTTTCTTT CASSPIRQGQNTEAFF
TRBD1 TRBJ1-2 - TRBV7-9 TGTGCCAGCAGCACCCTGAGGACAGGTGGCTACACCTTC CASSTLRTGGYTF
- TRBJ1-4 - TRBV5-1 TGCGCCAGCAGCCCCGGACAAGTAGATGAAAAACTGTTTTTT CASSPGQVDEKLFF
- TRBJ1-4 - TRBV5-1 TGCGCCAGCAGCTTAGGGGCCGAGGATGAAAAACTGTTTTTT CASSLGAEDEKLFF
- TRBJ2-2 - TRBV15 TGTGCCACCAGCAGAGCGGGACACTCGAACACCGGGGAGCTGTTTTTT CATSRAGHSNTGELFF
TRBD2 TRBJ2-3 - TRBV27 TGTGCCAGCAGTTACTGGACTAGCTCAGCGACAGATACGCAGTATTTT CASSYWTSSATDTQYF
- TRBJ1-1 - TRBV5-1 TGCGCCAGCAGCTTTGAAGGGGAGGGCACTGAAGCTTTCTTT CASSFEGEGTEAFF
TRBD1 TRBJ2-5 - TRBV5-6 TGTGCCAGCAGCTTGGCGGGACAGGATTCGAGGGAGACCCAGTACTTC CASSLAGQDSRETQYF
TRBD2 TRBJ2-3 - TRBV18 TGTGCCAGCTCACCTATGACTAGCGGAGGCACAGATACGCAGTATTTT CASSPMTSGGTDTQYF
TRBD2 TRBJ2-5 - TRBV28 TGTGCCAGCAGTTTAGGTTGGGGGCGGACTAGCGGAGAGACCCAGTACTTC CASSLGWGRTSGETQYF
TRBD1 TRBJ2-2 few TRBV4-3 TGCGCCAGCGGTTCCCCGGGACAGGGTAACGGGGAGCTGTTTTTT CASGSPGQGNGELFF
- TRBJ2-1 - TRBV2 TGTGCCAGCAGGAACCAAGGACTGATCCCCCGGAATGAGCAGTTCTTC CASRNQGLIPRNEQFF
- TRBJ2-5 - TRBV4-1 TGCGCCAGCAGCCAAGCGGAGACCCAGTACTTC CASSQAETQYF
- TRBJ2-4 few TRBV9 TGTGCCAGCAGCACTCACCCGTCCATTCAGTACTTC CASSTHPSIQYF
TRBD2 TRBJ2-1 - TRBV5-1 TGCGCCAGCAGCCACATAGCGGGAATGCAGGGGAATGAGCAGTTCTTC CASSHIAGMQGNEQFF
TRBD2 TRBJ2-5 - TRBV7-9 TGTGCCAGCAGCTTCCCTAGCGGGAGGGCCATGGAGACCCAGTACTTC CASSFPSGRAMETQYF
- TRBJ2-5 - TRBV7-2 TGTGCCAGCAGCTTTGAGTCGTCAAGGACCCAGTACTTC CASSFESSRTQYF
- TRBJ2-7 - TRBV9 TGTGCCAGCAGCGTAGAAGGAGGGAGGACCCACGAGCAGTACTTC CASSVEGGRTHEQYF
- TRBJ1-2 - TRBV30 TGTGCCTGGAGTGTACAGTCGTACTATGGCTACACCTTC CAWSVQSYYGYTF
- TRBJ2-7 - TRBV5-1 TGCGCCAGCAGCTTGGAAGGTGCGGCTTCTCGCGAGCAGTACTTC CASSLEGAASREQYF
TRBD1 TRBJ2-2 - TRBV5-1 TGCGCCAGCAGCTTGCGGGACAGGGGCACCGGGGAGCTGTTTTTT CASSLRDRGTGELFF
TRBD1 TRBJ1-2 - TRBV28 TGTGCCAGCAGCCCGGGACAGGCTACATATGGCTACACCTTC CASSPGQATYGYTF
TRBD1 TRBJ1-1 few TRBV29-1 TGCAGCGTGATACGGGACAGGGGAAGCACTGAAGCTTTCTTT CSVIRDRGSTEAFF
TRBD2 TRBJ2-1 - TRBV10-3 TGTGCCATCAGTCGCGGGAATAGTGGGAGGGAGGATGAGCAGTTCTTC CAISRGNSGREDEQFF
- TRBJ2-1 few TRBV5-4 TGTGCCAGCAGCTTAGGACTAATCTACAATGAGCAGTTCTTC CASSLGLIYNEQFF
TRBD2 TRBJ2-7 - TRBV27 TGTGCCAGCAGTTTAGGGGCGGGAGGGCCCTACGAGCAGTACTTC CASSLGAGGPYEQYF
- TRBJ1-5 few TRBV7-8 TGTGCCAGCAGCCATTCAGAAATGGGCAATCAGCCCCAGCATTTT CASSHSEMGNQPQHF
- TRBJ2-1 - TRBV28 TGTGCCAGCCGGGACTTTGAGCAGTTCTTC CASRDFEQFF
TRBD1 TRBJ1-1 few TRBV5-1 TGCGCCAGCCGATCGGGGGACAGCGACATGAACACTGAAGCTTTCTTT CASRSGDSDMNTEAFF
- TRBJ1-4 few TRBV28 TGTGCCATCCAAGACAGCGTGAATGAAAAACTGTTTTTT CAIQDSVNEKLFF